This TCR beta chain was found in a study of blood T cells in healthy people across ages. Study outcomes and limitations: Measured against age, TCR beta diversity per million T cells decreased in a roughly linear manner. Researchers deemed the diversity estimates from one million T cells underestimates.

The use of a sample-barcoded 5' primer and a J-beta primer mix characterized a second PCR of roughly 6 to 11 cycles. TCRdb reanalysed the 5' RACE reads using MiXCR and keeps one entry per CDR3 protein. Found here are about 1.7 million distinct CDR3 sequences, approximately 30% of them singletons; the top ten hold approximately 7.7%. To note about this clonotype: Its antigen remains unidentified.

Deletions cut 6 bases from V and 6 bases from J, with 8 bases between. The CDR3 covers 12 residues. The specimen sequenced was blood. This clonotype was obtained from a woman younger than 45 in good health. The rearrangement joins TRBV12-3 or TRBV12-4 to TRBJ2-2; perhaps TRBD1 as D (6 bases). CDR3 nucleotide sequence: TGTGCCAGCAGGGGGACATCCGGGGAGCTGTTTTTT. Its protein product is CASRGTSGELFF.